A selection of T cell receptor beta chains follows, all from one sample in a study of early T cells in non-severe SARS-CoV-2 infection. TCRdb processed the 5' RACE reads anew with MiXCR; each CDR3 protein has one entry. The data contain about 54,000 distinct CDR3 sequences, approximately 6.3% of them singletons. The specimen was whole blood, collected at baseline. The receptors stem from an adult who was a healthcare worker with PCR-confirmed SARS-CoV-2 infection or an uninfected control (not recorded which). Each CDR3 is given without its conserved first and last residue.

CDR3aa	v_gene	j_gene
SATGGDYGYT	TRBV29-1	TRBJ1-2
ASRLGHGGRNTEAF	TRBV5-4	TRBJ1-1
ASSGGGFSVPLSYEQY	TRBV7-9	TRBJ2-7
ASSPSGRVGVANEKLF	TRBV18	TRBJ1-4
ASSYNNIGPQH	TRBV6-5	TRBJ1-5
ASSGDRSGYT	TRBV7-9	TRBJ1-2
SVEDRVQLYQGTEAF	TRBV29-1	TRBJ1-1
ASRVSGGNTGELF	TRBV25-1	TRBJ2-2
ASSLGHVVYEQY	TRBV5-5	TRBJ2-7
ATSRGLANQETQY	TRBV15	TRBJ2-5
ASSLGVANYNEQF	TRBV7-8	TRBJ2-1
ASSQAIGSYGYT	TRBV4-2	TRBJ1-2
SARGQSYEQY	TRBV29-1	TRBJ2-7
REIGAFGTSGGKDKETQY	TRBV20-1	TRBJ2-5
ASSRTLNTEAF	TRBV5-5	TRBJ1-1
ASSPINYGYT	TRBV12-3/TRBV12-4	TRBJ1-2
ASTSAVYTTYEQY	TRBV28	TRBJ2-7
AISPSQQGTAGYGYT	TRBV10-3	TRBJ1-2
ASSVVRGGESNQPQH	TRBV9	TRBJ1-5
ASSMGLSYEQY	TRBV27	TRBJ2-7
ASSERVMGGLRAQY	TRBV2	TRBJ2-5
ASSLGRAEAF	TRBV7-2	TRBJ1-1
ASSLSQAEAF	TRBV28	TRBJ1-1
ASSAGQGYGYT	TRBV7-2	TRBJ1-2
ASSGLTRTQY	TRBV28	TRBJ2-5
ASSTRQGWSYEQY	TRBV4-2	TRBJ2-7
ASSAKERGGGSDTQY	TRBV7-8	TRBJ2-3
ASIRRAGGIYNEQF	TRBV7-2	TRBJ2-1
ASSLTGGADTQY	TRBV7-3	TRBJ2-3
ASSLGTSGGISYEQY	TRBV7-6	TRBJ2-7
SARGMGADTQY	TRBV29-1	TRBJ2-3
ASSPGQGHNQPQH	TRBV7-2	TRBJ1-5
ASSWTGTYEQY	TRBV5-1	TRBJ2-7
ASSLGLALPDTQN	TRBV5-5	TRBJ2-3
ASRGILAETYNEQF	TRBV28	TRBJ2-1
ASSPRRGNETQY	TRBV7-2	TRBJ2-5
ATSREPGQGYEQY	TRBV15	TRBJ2-7
ASSLRLTSGGDTQY	TRBV7-8	TRBJ2-3
SARDRRTGELF	TRBV20-1	TRBJ2-2
ASSQQVAYNSPLH	TRBV7-2	TRBJ1-6
ASSPPKDENTIY	TRBV18	TRBJ1-3
ASNHPASANEQL	TRBV6-2/TRBV6-3	TRBJ2-1
AISESTPDTQY	TRBV10-3	TRBJ2-3
ASSPELARETQY	TRBV3-1	TRBJ2-5
ASSWSDIFSSGQGIANAGELF	TRBV28	TRBJ2-2
SAGDIMNTEAF	TRBV20-1	TRBJ1-1
ASSLVGGASYGYT	TRBV5-8	TRBJ1-2
AFRGYTGELF	TRBV30	TRBJ2-2
ASTWTGGLNEQF	TRBV2	TRBJ2-1
SAREDNGYT	TRBV20-1	TRBJ1-2
ASAEAGQKGGYT	TRBV12-3/TRBV12-4	TRBJ1-2
ASSQAPGLASGDTQY	TRBV4-2	TRBJ2-3
ASSKGDLGEY	TRBV6-2/TRBV6-3	TRBJ2-7
SVLHREGTEAF	TRBV29-1	TRBJ1-1
ASSLSQQTDAQH	TRBV7-2	TRBJ1-5
ASRQGQGYEQY	TRBV21-1	TRBJ2-7
ASGSSGGELF	TRBV12-5	TRBJ2-2